The 5 T cell receptor beta chains below were found in one sample sequenced in a study of metastatic and nonmetastatic thyroid tumors. TCRdb recomputed clones from the PCR reads via MiXCR. In the table there are tens of thousands of clones, approximately 26% of which are singletons. Ahead of thyroid surgery, no patient had received treatment of any kind. The sequencing input was blood. The receptors shown here come from a female donor with papillary thyroid cancer or a benign thyroid nodule (not recorded which). Some clones in this sample may be carry-over from other donors' samples.

Concerning this clone: A much bigger clone sits one base away, suggesting this may be a read error. This rearrangement joins TRBV3-1 to TRBJ2-1; the D is unclear. Per germline, CDR1 LGHDT and CDR2 YNNKEL (reference sequence). This CDR3 comprises 13 residues. The CDR3 DNA is TGTGCCCGCAGCCAGCAAGGTACCGATGATCAGTTCTTC. Protein product: CARSQQGTDDQFF.

The chain couples TRBV28 to TRBJ2-5; D is possibly TRBD1 (7 bases). Trimming took off 7 bases at V and 5 bases at J, with 20 bases between the two ends. The CDR3 is 15 residues long. The germline gives CDR1 MDHEN, CDR2 SYDVKM. CDR3 nucleotide sequence: TGTGCCAGCACCAAAGGTACAGGGGAGGCGGAGACCCAGTACTTC. It specifies CASTKGTGEAETQYF.

This clone was observed at least ten times. The chain uses TRBV7-6 and TRBJ1-1; D might be TRBD1 (6 bases). This CDR3 is built from 13 residues. Trimming stripped 0 bases from V and 8 bases from J, with 10 bases between. The germline gives CDR1 SGHVS, CDR2 FNYEAQ. As DNA, the CDR3 is TGTGCCAGCAGCTTAGCCCTAGGGACAGAAGCTTTCTTT. Encoded protein: CASSLALGTEAFF.

The chain carries TRBV4-2 and TRBJ2-1, with 10 bases identical to TRBD2. Losses at the gene ends were 8 bases for V and 5 bases for J; bases not matched to a gene: 6. Per the germline V gene, CDR1 is LGHNA and CDR2 is YNFKEQ. This CDR3 has 14 amino acids. Here the CDR3 reads CASGGLAGDNEQFF. CDR3 sequence (DNA): TGTGCCAGCGGGGGGCTAGCGGGAGACAATGAGCAGTTCTTC.

This clone is categorized as medium-sized (0.01 to 0.1%). CDR3: CASSSSLRQPQHF. Written as DNA, the CDR3 is TGTGCCAGCAGTTCCTCCCTAAGACAGCCCCAGCATTTT. This rearrangement joins TRBV6-6 to TRBJ1-5; D not certain. The CDR3 runs to 13 residues. Trimming took 4 bases from V and 7 from J, leaving 11 bases between them. The germline gives CDR1 MNHNY, CDR2 SVGAGI (reference sequence).